The clone carrying this T cell receptor (beta chain) turned up a few times. Its antigen remains unknown. The CDR3 has 15 amino acids. Germline lookup yields CDR1 SEHNR and CDR2 FQNEAQ (reference sequence). V was clipped by 4 bases and J by 0 bases, with 13 bases between them. The sample belongs to a study of beta chain features in type 1 diabetes. Study-wide results and caveats: When Type 1 diabetes patients were examined, their TCRB CDR3s proved moderately but significantly shorter in all four CD4+ subsets.

The whole isolated RNA underwent reverse transcription, so sequencing captured expressed TCRB transcripts. Naive, central memory and regulatory T cell samples produced a mean of approximately 3.6 million reads. Data came from immunoSEQ multiplex PCR; TCRdb stores just in-frame clones and leaves some out. In the table there are some 370,000 clones, 8.5% to 10% of which are singletons. Sorting of CD4+ naive, central memory, regulatory and stem cell-like memory cells was performed via CD45RO/CCR7/CD25/CD127/CD95/CD27. This chain joins TRBV7-9 and TRBJ2-7; D possibly uses TRBD1 or TRBD2 (5 bases each). Specimen: central memory CD4+ T cells from blood. The clonotype comes from a man between 25 and 39 years old with type 1 diabetes. The CDR3 region is CASSWGPSSSYEQYF. CDR3 in DNA: TGTGCCAGCAGCTGGGGACCGTCGAGCTCCTACGAGCAGTACTTC.